The source of this TCR beta chain is a study of cytomegalovirus exposure and HLA in healthy donors. The study ran its PCR with 60 Vbeta and 13 Jbeta primers. Sequenced by immunoSEQ multiplex PCR; TCRdb stores in-frame clones only, minus some. The sample contains 95,000 to 130,000 clones, 50% to 70% of which appear only once. The table lists this clone with a few counts. Unrecorded immune exposures were likely, despite nominal health at sampling. Germline assignment: CDR1 LNHDA and CDR2 SQIVND (reference sequence). The CDR3 has 18 amino acids. Trimming at V came to 2 bases and at J to 8 bases, leaving 13 bases not matched to a gene.

The sample was PBMCs. This TCR was sampled from a woman in her forties in good health and CMV-seropositive. This rearrangement joins TRBV19 to TRBJ2-1; TRBD2 matches 12 bases. CDR3 sequence: CASSISLAGGPGSDEQFF. Here the CDR3 DNA reads TGTGCCAGTAGTATATCGCTAGCGGGAGGGCCAGGTTCAGATGAGCAGTTCTTC.